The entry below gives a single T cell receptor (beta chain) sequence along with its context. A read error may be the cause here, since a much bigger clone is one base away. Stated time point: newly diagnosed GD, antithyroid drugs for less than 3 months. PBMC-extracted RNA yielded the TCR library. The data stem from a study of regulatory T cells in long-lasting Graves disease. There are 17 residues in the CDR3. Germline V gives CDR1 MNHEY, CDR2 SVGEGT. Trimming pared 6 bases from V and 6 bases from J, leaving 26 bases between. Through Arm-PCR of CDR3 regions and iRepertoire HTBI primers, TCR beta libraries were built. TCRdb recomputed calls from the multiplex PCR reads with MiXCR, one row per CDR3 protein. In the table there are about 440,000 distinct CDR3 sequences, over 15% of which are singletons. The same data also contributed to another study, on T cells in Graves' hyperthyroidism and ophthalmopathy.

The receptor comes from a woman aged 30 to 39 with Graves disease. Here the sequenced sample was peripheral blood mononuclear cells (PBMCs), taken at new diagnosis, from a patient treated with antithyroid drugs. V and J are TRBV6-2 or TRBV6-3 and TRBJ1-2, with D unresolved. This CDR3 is CASRTPSGHAPFHGYTF. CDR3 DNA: TGTGCCAGCAGAACACCCTCGGGCCACGCACCCTTCCATGGCTACACCTTC.